This TCR beta chain was identified in a study of T cell changes during pregnancy in multiple sclerosis. The junction had 3 bases not matched to a gene; V was cut back by 1 base and J by 4 bases. Germline values: CDR1 SGHTA, CDR2 FQGTGA. The CDR3 is made up of 16 amino acids. Here immunoSEQ multiplex PCR was the method, and the copy in TCRdb shows in-frame clones only, minus some. The data show roughly 40,000 clones, about 95% seen once. This TCR was recovered from a female donor with multiple sclerosis, enrolled in a pregnancy study. Sample: peripheral blood, taken in the third trimester of pregnancy. The chain joins TRBV7-3 to TRBJ2-1, with TRBD1 identical over 11 bases. DNA for the CDR3: TGTGCCAGCAGCTTAAAGGGGACAGGGGGGTACAATGAGCAGTTCTTC. This encodes CASSLKGTGGYNEQFF.